This T cell receptor beta chain was recovered during a study of radiotherapy plus CTLA-4 blockade in lung cancer. About the study: Objective responses occurred in about 17% of patients; around 30% had disease control.

Receiving focal radiation plus CTLA-4 blockade with ipilimumab were patients who had chemo-refractory metastatic non-small-cell lung cancer. Generated by immunoSEQ multiplex PCR, the TCRdb table keeps only in-frame clones and is missing some. This table holds tens of thousands of clones, about 84% found once. Study findings and constraints: Together with interferon-beta, which increased in serum after radiation, early dynamic changes in blood T cell clones were reportedly the best predictors of response. The study found tumor-derived TCR clones expanded in blood after radiotherapy plus ipilimumab.

A remark on this clone: Its antigen is undetermined.

V lost 5 bases to trimming and J lost 3 bases, with 14 bases between them. CDR3 length: 15 residues. The germline V gene encodes CDR1 SGHVS and CDR2 FQNEAQ. The V gene is TRBV7-8, the J gene TRBJ2-1; no firm D call. The source was peripheral blood, collected from a patient treated with radiotherapy plus ipilimumab. This clonotype was obtained from a human donor with non-small cell lung cancer who had stable disease on radiotherapy plus ipilimumab. The CDR3 region is CASSTGHWGYNEQFF. The CDR3 DNA reads TGTGCCAGCAGCACCGGCCACTGGGGCTACAATGAGCAGTTCTTC.